These 30 T cell receptor beta chains were sequenced from one sample in a study of blood T cell repertoires in COVID-19. The assay was immunoSEQ multiplex PCR, and TCRdb's table has in-frame clones only and misses some. The sample includes under 45,000 clones, approximately 86% of them seen just once. The sample consisted of peripheral blood. The receptors were gathered from a man aged 40-49 years with active COVID-19.

The V call is TRBV3-1 (or the pseudogene TRBV3-2), the J call TRBJ2-3, with 8 bases that match TRBD2. Trimming took 3 bases from V and 5 from J; bases not matched to a gene: 4. Per germline, CDR1 LGHDT and CDR2 YNNKEL (reference sequence). This CDR3 spans 14 amino acids. CDR3 in amino acids: CASSHGGRRDTQYF. CDR3 nucleotide sequence: TGTGCCAGCAGCCACGGCGGGAGGAGAGATACGCAGTATTTT.

The V and J genes are TRBV9 and TRBJ2-1; D is undetermined. Trimming took 0 bases from V and 2 from J, leaving 12 bases between them. CDR1 SGDLS and CDR2 YYNGEE come from the germline V gene. The CDR3 consists of 16 residues. CDR3 sequence (DNA): TGTGCCAGCAGCGTAGGTTACAGCCGCGCCTACAATGAGCAGTTCTTC. As protein: CASSVGYSRAYNEQFF. Supplemented by reference TRBV9 and TRBJ2-1, the full variable domain reads DSGVTQTPKHLITATGQRVTLRCSPRSGDLSVYWYQQSLDQGLQFLIQYYNGEERAKGNILERFSAQQFPDLHSELNLSSLELGDSALYFCASSVGYSRAYNEQFFGPGTRLTVL.

This clone occurred a few times. V is TRBV27 and J is TRBJ2-2, with TRBD2 matching over 14 bases. Germline CDR1 MNHEY, CDR2 SMNVEV (reference sequence). The CDR3 covers 18 residues. With V trimmed by 4 bases and J by 7 bases, 11 bases remained unmatched. This chain's CDR3 is CASSSTGTSGRTVGELFF. The CDR3 DNA follows: TGTGCCAGCAGTTCGACCGGGACTAGCGGGAGAACGGTCGGGGAGCTGTTTTTT.

There are a few counts of this clone. The chain uses TRBV28 and TRBJ2-5; D gene uncertain. With 6 bases removed from V and 2 bases from J, the gap between germline ends came to 19 bases. Looked up from germline, CDR1 is MDHEN and CDR2 is SYDVKM. This CDR3 has 16 amino acids. This CDR3 is CASRQIPKTRQETQYF. The CDR3 bases are TGTGCCAGCAGACAGATACCGAAGACACGACAAGAGACCCAGTACTTC.

J is TRBJ1-6 and V is TRBV27, with D perhaps TRBD1 (5 bases). CDR1 is MNHEY, CDR2 SMNVEV, per germline (reference sequence). CDR3 size: 16 residues. Trimming cost V 2 bases and J 6 bases, with 14 bases left between them. DNA for the CDR3: TGTGCCAGCAGTTTAATCCAGGGCCGGAGTAATTCACCCCTCCACTTT. It is translated as CASSLIQGRSNSPLHF.

This chain links TRBV6-5 with TRBJ1-2; TRBD1 might be the D (5 bases). Trimming shortened V by 2 bases and J by 4 bases, and 14 bases separated the two germline ends. The CDR3 totals 15 residues. CDR1 and CDR2 (germline): MNHEY, SVGAGI. This CDR3 reads CASSYTPEGLYGYTF. The CDR3 DNA reads as TGTGCCAGCAGTTACACCCCTGAGGGACTCTATGGCTACACCTTC.

The chain has TRBV7-9 and TRBJ1-2; perhaps TRBD1 as D (6 bases). The length of the CDR3 is 15 residues. Between the trimmed V and J ends, which lost 5 bases and 6 bases, there was a span of 19 bases. From germline, CDR1 is SEHNR and CDR2 FQNEAQ (reference sequence). The CDR3 DNA is TGTGCCAGCAGCGCCCTACCAGGGGCGGCGGATGGCTACACCTTC. This encodes CASSALPGAADGYTF.

The rearrangement joins TRBV18 to TRBJ2-1; no clear D. CDR1 KGHSH and CDR2 LQKENI come from the germline V gene. The CDR3 sequence is 14 residues long. V lost 3 bases to trimming and J lost 9 bases, with 15 bases between them. CDR3 DNA: TGTGCCAGCTCACCGTTTACGCGATCGAGTGAGCAGTTCTTC. Its protein is CASSPFTRSSEQFF.

V is TRBV14 and J is TRBJ1-1; no firm D call. Germline CDR1 is SGHDN and CDR2 is FVKESK. CDR3 length: 13 residues. Trimming stripped 3 bases from V and 8 bases from J, with 13 bases between. CDR3 sequence: CASSHGSGGEAFF. The DNA for the CDR3 is TGTGCCAGCAGCCATGGTAGTGGAGGGGAAGCTTTCTTT.

As regards this clone: At one boundary the junction diverges from the germline segment, which might be a read error. The chain combines TRBV6-4 with TRBJ2-3; D possibly corresponds to TRBD2 (6 bases). The CDR3 spans 14 residues. CDR1 is MRHNA, CDR2 SNTAGT, per germline. CDR3 amino acids: CASRELAGTDTQYF. The CDR3, as DNA: TGTGCCAGCCGTGAACTAGCTGGCACAGATACGCAGTATTTT.

The chain is built from TRBV5-3 and TRBJ1-5; D unclear. Being an ORF, TRBV5-3 has a function that is uncertain. The CDR3 covers 18 residues. Trimming took off 0 bases at V and 0 bases at J, with 16 bases between the two ends. CDR3 sequence reads: CARSLGSPRGHSNQPQHF. CDR3 nucleotides: TGTGCCAGAAGCTTGGGATCGCCGCGTGGGCATAGCAATCAGCCCCAGCATTTT.

This chain connects TRBV7-9 to TRBJ1-2; 8 nucleotides agree with TRBD1. Trimming removed 5 bases from V and 4 bases from J; junction bases left unmatched: 9. CDR1 and CDR2 from the germline V gene are SEHNR and FQNEAQ (reference sequence). The CDR3 is made up of 15 amino acids. DNA for the CDR3: TGTGCCAGCAGCCGTACAGGGGGGCGGCTCTATGGCTACACCTTC. This gives the protein CASSRTGGRLYGYTF.

The rearrangement uses TRBV3-1 (or the pseudogene TRBV3-2) and TRBJ2-1; 13 nucleotides line up with TRBD2. V dropped 4 bases and J dropped 8; count of bases not matched to a gene: 5. This CDR3 has 15 amino acids. Germline CDR1 is LGHDT and CDR2 is YNNKEL (reference sequence). In DNA, the CDR3 is TGTGCCAGCAGCCGAGGACTAGCGGGAGTGCATGAGCAGTTCTTC. It yields the protein CASSRGLAGVHEQFF.

V is TRBV27 and J is TRBJ1-4, with TRBD1 matching 7 bases. After removal of 5 bases from V and 7 bases from J, the junction contained 7 bases not matched to a gene. Per germline, CDR1 MNHEY and CDR2 SMNVEV (reference sequence). The CDR3 has 14 residues. CDR3 nucleotide sequence: TGTGCCAGCAGTCCACTGGGACAGCTTGAAAAACTGTTTTTT. Translated, it gives CASSPLGQLEKLFF.

V usage is TRBV5-4 and J usage is TRBJ2-3, with 13 bases that match TRBD2. This CDR3 has 16 residues. Germline CDR1 SGHNT, CDR2 YYREEE (reference sequence). V lost 4 bases, J lost 3 bases, and 5 bases stayed unmatched. The CDR3 reads CASSPTSGRATDTQYF. The DNA of the CDR3 is TGTGCCAGCAGCCCAACTAGCGGGAGGGCTACAGATACGCAGTATTTT.

This rearrangement joins TRBV30 to TRBJ1-2, with D possibly TRBD1 on 5 matching bases. This CDR3 contains 12 residues. The germline V and J ends were trimmed by 7 bases and 3 bases, with 12 bases remaining between them. Germline V gene lookup returns CDR1 GTSNPN and CDR2 SVGIG (reference sequence). The CDR3, as DNA: TGTGCCTCCTACAGGAGGGACTATGGCTACACCTTC. It translates to CASYRRDYGYTF.

In DNA, the CDR3 is TGTGCTTTGTCAGGGGGCGCTGGTTTACCAGAGACCCAGTACTTC. Protein sequence: CALSGGAGLPETQYF. The rearrangement links TRBV6-5 to TRBJ2-5; 8 nucleotides line up with TRBD1. CDR1 and CDR2 (germline): MNHEY, SVGAGI. The CDR3 is 15 amino acids.

The V and J genes are TRBV6-5 and TRBJ2-1; 8 bases align to TRBD1. V was pared by 11 bases and J by 6 bases, with 9 bases of the junction left unmatched. This CDR3 has 13 amino acids. Germline values: CDR1 MNHEY, CDR2 SVGAGI. CDR3: CAYGQGGPNEQFF. The DNA for the CDR3 is TGTGCCTACGGACAGGGAGGTCCCAATGAGCAGTTCTTC.

The chain carries TRBV7-2 and TRBJ2-3, with 8 bases fitting TRBD2. Germline loops: CDR1 SGHTA, CDR2 FQGNSA. Losses at the gene ends were 5 bases for V and 6 bases for J; bases not matched to a gene: 7. The CDR3 is made up of 14 amino acids. CDR3 region: CASSLGTGGDTQYF. Written as DNA, the CDR3 is TGTGCCAGCAGCCTGGGGACGGGAGGGGATACGCAGTATTTT.

This clone was seen a handful of times. The J gene is TRBJ2-1, the V gene TRBV27, with D possibly TRBD1 on 6 matching bases. The CDR3 has 16 residues. From germline, CDR1 is MNHEY and CDR2 SMNVEV (reference sequence). With 7 bases removed from V and 7 bases from J, the gap between germline ends came to 23 bases. CDR3 nucleotide sequence: TGTGCCAGCACCCTTAATGGGGGCGTACTTATTAATGAGCAGTTCTTC. Translating gives CASTLNGGVLINEQFF.

This rearrangement joins TRBV19 to TRBJ2-1; tentative D call: TRBD1 (5 bases). The CDR3 runs to 14 residues. Germline V CDR1 and CDR2: LNHDA, SQIVND (reference sequence). The ends were cut back, 3 bases at V and 4 bases at J, with 10 bases in the middle. Here the CDR3 DNA reads TGTGCCAGTAGTATTACAGGCGGTTACAATGAGCAGTTCTTC. Protein product: CASSITGGYNEQFF.

This clone came up a few times. Other DNA sequences in this specimen translate into the identical CDR3. The chain recombines TRBV9 with TRBJ2-1; 8 nucleotides agree with TRBD2. Germline CDR1 SGDLS, CDR2 YYNGEE. V was clipped by 3 bases and J by 3 bases; unmatched bases: 5. The CDR3 contains 15 residues. This CDR3 is CASSGAGGGYNEQFF. For the CDR3, the DNA is TGTGCCAGCAGCGGGGCGGGAGGCGGCTACAATGAGCAGTTCTTC.

The chain has TRBV5-6 and TRBJ2-7; D not resolved. V was clipped by 5 bases and J by 3 bases, with 12 bases between them. This CDR3 spans 13 amino acids. Germline V gene sequence: CDR1 SGHDT, CDR2 YYEEEE. The CDR3 coding sequence is TGTGCCAGCAGGACTCGAGGCTACTACGAGCAGTACTTC. Protein: CASRTRGYYEQYF.

The gene calls are TRBV2 and TRBJ2-1; weak D call: TRBD2 (5 bases). Trimming left V 6 bases short and J 5 bases short, with 11 bases between. The germline V gene has CDR1 SNHLY and CDR2 FYNNEI. This CDR3 comprises 13 residues. The CDR3 nucleotides read TGTGCCAGCAGCAGAGGACTTCACAATGAGCAGTTCTTC. Protein: CASSRGLHNEQFF.

The chain has TRBV20-1 and TRBJ1-2, with D possibly being TRBD1 (5 bases). Trimming cost V 6 bases and J 7 bases, with 12 bases left between them. There are 11 residues in the CDR3. Germline lookup yields CDR1 DFQATT and CDR2 SNEGSKA (reference sequence). The CDR3, as DNA: TGCAGTGCCAGGGACTACGGTGGCTACACCTTC. This sequence encodes CSARDYGGYTF.

The chain has TRBV19 and TRBJ1-5; 7 bases line up with TRBD1. Per germline, CDR1 LNHDA and CDR2 SQIVND (reference sequence). The V gene end was trimmed by 3 bases and the J gene end by 5 bases; junction bases not matched to a gene: 4. This CDR3 has 14 residues. The chain's CDR3 is CASSIWQGDQPQHF. CDR3 nucleotide sequence: TGTGCCAGTAGTATTTGGCAGGGGGATCAGCCCCAGCATTTT.

The J gene is TRBJ2-3, the V gene TRBV24-1; D remains ambiguous. In germline, CDR1 is KGHDR, CDR2 SFDVKD. V dropped 0 bases and J dropped 1 base, with 7 bases sitting between them. The CDR3 length is 15 residues. The DNA for the CDR3 is TGTGCCACCAGTGATTTGCGGGTTGGCACAGATACGCAGTATTTT. Translation gives CATSDLRVGTDTQYF.

The chain joins TRBV3-1 (or the pseudogene TRBV3-2) to TRBJ1-1; TRBD1 might be the D (5 bases). The CDR3 loop spans 15 amino acids. V lost 4 bases to trimming and J lost 3 bases, with 15 bases between them. Germline V gives CDR1 LGHDT, CDR2 YNNKEL (reference sequence). The CDR3 spells CASSPFGQGDTEAFF. CDR3 nucleotide sequence: TGTGCCAGCAGCCCTTTTGGCCAGGGTGACACTGAAGCTTTCTTT.

Here the CDR3 reads CASSPGASTDTQYF. The CDR3 DNA sequence: TGCGCCAGCAGCCCCGGAGCTAGCACAGATACGCAGTATTTT. The chain uses TRBV5-1 and TRBJ2-3; no definite D call. Per the germline V gene, CDR1 is SGHRS and CDR2 is YFSETQ. The V and J ends lost 4 bases and 0 bases respectively, with 9 bases between them. The CDR3 has 14 amino acids.

The chain has TRBV5-4 and TRBJ1-1, with D uncertain. CDR1 and CDR2 from the germline V gene are SGHNT and YYREEE (reference sequence). The V gene lost 0 bases and the J gene lost 6 bases, with 9 bases spanning the gap. CDR3 size: 13 residues. CDR3 region: CASSLVASPEAFF. DNA of the CDR3: TGTGCCAGCAGCTTGGTGGCCTCCCCTGAAGCTTTCTTT.